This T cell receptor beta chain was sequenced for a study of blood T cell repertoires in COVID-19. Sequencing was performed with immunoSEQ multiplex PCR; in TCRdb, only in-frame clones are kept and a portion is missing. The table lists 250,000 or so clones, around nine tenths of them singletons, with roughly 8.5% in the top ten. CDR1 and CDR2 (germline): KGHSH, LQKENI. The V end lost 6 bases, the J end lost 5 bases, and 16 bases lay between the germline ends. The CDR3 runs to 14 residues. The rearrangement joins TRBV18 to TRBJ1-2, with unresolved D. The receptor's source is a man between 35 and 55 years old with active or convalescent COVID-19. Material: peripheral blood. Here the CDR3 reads CASSGIPPGYGYTF. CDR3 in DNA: TGTGCCAGCTCCGGGATCCCCCCGGGATATGGCTACACCTTC. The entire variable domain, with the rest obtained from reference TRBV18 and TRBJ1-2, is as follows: NAGVMQNPRHLVRRRGQEARLRCSPMKGHSHVYWYRQLPEEGLKFMVYLQKENIIDESGMPKERFSAEFPKEGPSILRIQQVVRGDSAAYFCASSGIPPGYGYTFGSGTRLTVV.